Sequencing of this T cell receptor beta chain was carried out in a study of early T cells in non-severe SARS-CoV-2 infection. As for the study in general: Chains stayed unpaired after sequencing of bulk RNA from unsorted whole blood. General study results and limits: VDJdb matching, biased toward anti-spike CD8 responses, missed private and CD4 specificities.

This clonotype was picked up a small number of times. The antigen is not known. Molecules of cDNA were individually given unique molecular identifiers that were attached to them. Using its own MiXCR run on the 5' RACE reads, TCRdb lists one record per CDR3 protein. The profile shows 66,000 or so distinct CDR3 sequences, about 13% of them singletons. In germline, CDR1 is SGHVS, CDR2 FNYEAQ. There are 16 residues in the CDR3. Germline trimming cut 5 bases from V and 7 bases from J; bases unmatched to any gene: 10. This sequence originates from an adult who was a healthcare worker with PCR-confirmed SARS-CoV-2 infection or an uninfected control (not recorded which). This chain connects TRBV7-6 to TRBJ2-1; 11 nucleotides match TRBD2. Specimen: whole blood. CDR3 loop: CASSPIAGGITNEQFF. The CDR3 DNA reads as TGTGCCAGCAGCCCCATAGCGGGAGGGATCACAAATGAGCAGTTCTTC.